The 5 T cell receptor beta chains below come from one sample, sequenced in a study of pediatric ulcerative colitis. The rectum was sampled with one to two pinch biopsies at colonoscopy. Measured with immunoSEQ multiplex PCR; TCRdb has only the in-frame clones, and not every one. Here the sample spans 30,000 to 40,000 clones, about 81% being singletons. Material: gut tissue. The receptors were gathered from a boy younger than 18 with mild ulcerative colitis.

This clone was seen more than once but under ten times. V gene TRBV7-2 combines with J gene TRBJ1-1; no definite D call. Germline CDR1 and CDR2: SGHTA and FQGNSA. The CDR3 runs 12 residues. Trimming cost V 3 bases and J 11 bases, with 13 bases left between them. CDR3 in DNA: TGTGCCAGCAGCTTTTGGCCTTTTCGGGCTTTCTTT. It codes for CASSFWPFRAFF.

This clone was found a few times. The CDR3 coding sequence is TGTGCCAGCAGTGATTCGGGCACCGGGGAGCTGTTTTTT. This gives the protein CASSDSGTGELFF. The chain employs TRBV2 and TRBJ2-2; D uncertain. The CDR3 sequence is 13 residues long. The germline V gene has CDR1 SNHLY and CDR2 FYNNEI. Trimming removed 3 bases at V and 4 bases at J, with 6 bases between.

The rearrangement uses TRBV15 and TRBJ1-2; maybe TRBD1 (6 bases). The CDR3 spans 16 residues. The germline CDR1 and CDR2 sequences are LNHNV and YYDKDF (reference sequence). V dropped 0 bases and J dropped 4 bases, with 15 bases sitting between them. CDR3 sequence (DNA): TGTGCCACCAGCAGAGATCCCCGGACAGAAAGCTATGGCTACACCTTC. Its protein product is CATSRDPRTESYGYTF.

The CDR3 loop is CASSSKAGTEGYEQYF. CDR3 DNA sequence: TGCGCCAGCAGCTCCAAGGCCGGGACTGAGGGCTACGAGCAGTACTTC. This chain connects TRBV5-1 to TRBJ2-7, with D tentatively TRBD2 (6 bases). V lost 3 bases to trimming and J lost 3 bases, with 19 bases between them. From germline, CDR1 is SGHRS and CDR2 YFSETQ. This CDR3 is built from 16 residues.

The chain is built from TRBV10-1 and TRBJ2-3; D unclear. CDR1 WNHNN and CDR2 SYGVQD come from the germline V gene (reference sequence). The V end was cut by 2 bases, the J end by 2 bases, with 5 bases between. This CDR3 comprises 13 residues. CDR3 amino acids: CASSEKITDTQYF. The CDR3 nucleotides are TGCGCCAGCAGTGAGAAGATCACAGATACGCAGTATTTT.